One sample yielded the 22 T cell receptor beta chains listed below, sequenced in a study of blood T cell repertoires in COVID-19. Data came from immunoSEQ multiplex PCR; TCRdb stores just in-frame clones and leaves some out. The sample has roughly 260,000 clones; under 95% are singletons. The material sequenced was PBMCs or T cells enriched from blood (not recorded which). The receptors stem from a woman younger than 30 who had recovered from COVID-19.

This clone was detected only a few times. The rearrangement links TRBV7-9 to TRBJ2-7, with 9 bases lining up with TRBD1. There are 16 residues in the CDR3. V trimming: 4 bases; J trimming: 1 base; junction bases outside the gene matches: 8. Germline CDR1 SEHNR, CDR2 FQNEAQ (reference sequence). CDR3 nucleotide sequence: TGTGCCAGCAGCTCAAGAGGACAGGGGATTTCCTACGAGCAGTACTTC. Protein: CASSSRGQGISYEQYF.

The V call is TRBV14, the J call TRBJ1-4, with a weak D call TRBD1 (5 bases). The CDR3 is 13 amino acids. V was shortened by 4 bases and J by 5 bases, with 8 bases between the two germline ends. The germline CDR1 and CDR2 sequences are SGHDN and FVKESK. In nucleotides, the CDR3 is TGTGCCAGCAGCCGGGGCGTGAATGAAAAACTGTTTTTT. It specifies CASSRGVNEKLFF.

The chain combines TRBV27 with TRBJ2-7; TRBD2 aligns across 9 bases. This CDR3 region has 15 residues. V was pared by 2 bases and J by 5 bases, with 7 bases of the junction left unmatched. The V gene's germline CDR1 is MNHEY and CDR2 SMNVEV (reference sequence). The CDR3, as DNA: TGTGCCAGCAGTTTAGGGAGTAGCGGGAGTAACGAGCAGTACTTC. This encodes CASSLGSSGSNEQYF.

The V and J genes are TRBV12-3 or TRBV12-4 and TRBJ2-7; TRBD1 is a possible D gene (5 bases). The CDR3 is 13 amino acids. The ends were cut back, 8 bases at V and 3 bases at J, with 14 bases in the middle. The CDR3 loop is CASGRQQSYEQYF. CDR3 coding DNA: TGTGCCAGCGGACGACAGCAAAGCTACGAGCAGTACTTC.

The chain uses TRBV28 and TRBJ1-5, with no clear D. With 1 base removed from V and 13 bases from J, the gap between germline ends came to 8 bases. From germline, CDR1 is MDHEN and CDR2 SYDVKM. CDR3 length: 11 amino acids. CDR3 bases: TGTGCCAGCAGTTTATCTGGCAGTCAGCATTTT. Translated: CASSLSGSQHF.

The rearrangement uses TRBV19 and TRBJ1-1, with 10 bases matching TRBD1. The CDR3 extends over 15 amino acids. The J segment lost 2 bases and the V segment lost 5 bases, leaving 5 bases of the junction unmatched. The germline V gene has CDR1 LNHDA and CDR2 SQIVND (reference sequence). The CDR3 region is CASSPDRGFNTEAFF. Here the CDR3 DNA reads TGTGCCAGTAGTCCGGACAGGGGGTTCAACACTGAAGCTTTCTTT.

This clone was counted between two and nine times. This rearrangement joins TRBV27 to TRBJ2-7; 12 bases line up with TRBD2. From germline, CDR1 is MNHEY and CDR2 SMNVEV (reference sequence). The CDR3 is made up of 15 amino acids. V shed 5 bases and J 1 base; nucleotides not matched to a gene: 3. CDR3 protein: CASSRTSGESYEQYF. The CDR3 DNA reads TGTGCCAGCAGTCGGACTAGCGGGGAGTCCTACGAGCAGTACTTC.

The rearrangement joins TRBV6-2 or TRBV6-3 to TRBJ2-5; D is perhaps TRBD2 (6 bases). Germline V gene lookup returns CDR1 MNHEY and CDR2 SVGEGT. Trimming removed 5 bases from V and 2 bases from J, with 15 bases in between. This CDR3 comprises 15 residues. CDR3 DNA: TGTGCCAGCAGTCGTCCCCGGGACTTACAAGAGACCCAGTACTTC. Amino acids: CASSRPRDLQETQYF.

The V and J genes are TRBV7-3 and TRBJ1-1, with 7 bases fitting TRBD1. The CDR3 totals 15 residues. The ends lost 2 bases at V and 1 base at J; junction bases unmatched: 4. Germline lookup yields CDR1 SGHTA and CDR2 FQGTGA. CDR3 loop: CASSLSDRANTEAFF. DNA of the CDR3: TGTGCCAGCAGCTTATCAGACAGGGCGAACACTGAAGCTTTCTTT.

This clone was seen more than once but under ten times. The chain combines TRBV7-2 with TRBJ2-1, with D unclear. V lost 1 base and J lost 12, with 10 bases in between. This CDR3 is built from 12 residues. Germline V gives CDR1 SGHTA, CDR2 FQGNSA. CDR3 DNA: TGTGCCAGCAGCTTAGATGGGTCAGGGCAGTTCTTC. Amino acid sequence: CASSLDGSGQFF.

This clone was observed once. At one end, the junction sequence differs from germline, possibly due to a read error. The gene calls are TRBV12-3 or TRBV12-4 and TRBJ1-1; 10 nucleotides match TRBD1. This CDR3 is 13 amino acids long. In DNA, the CDR3 is TGTGCCAGCAGTGTCCGGGACAGGGGCCCGCAGTCCTTT. Its translation: CASSVRDRGPQSF.

This sequence joins TRBV10-3 and TRBJ2-1; the match to TRBD2 covers 8 bases. With 7 bases clipped from V and 3 bases from J, the junction kept 5 bases outside the gene matches. CDR3 size: 14 residues. Germline CDR1 reads ENHRY; CDR2 reads SYGVKD. The DNA for the CDR3 is TGTGCCATCAAAGCGGGGGCCAGCTACAATGAGCAGTTCTTC. Translated, it gives CAIKAGASYNEQFF.

This clone was observed a single time. The CDR3 DNA follows: TGTGCCAGCAGTGAGGGACTTCACGGGGAGCTGTTTTTT. Translated, it gives CASSEGLHGELFF. This rearrangement joins TRBV6-4 to TRBJ2-2, with D possibly TRBD2 on 6 matching bases. CDR3 size: 13 residues. The V end was cut by 3 bases, the J end by 7 bases, with 9 bases between. Germline CDR1 reads MRHNA; CDR2 reads SNTAGT.

This chain uses TRBV29-1 with TRBJ2-6; tentative D call: TRBD1 (5 bases). V lost 4 bases and J 0 bases, leaving 13 bases between the germline ends. This CDR3 comprises 16 residues. The germline V gene has CDR1 SQVTM and CDR2 ANQGSEA. In DNA, the CDR3 is TGCAGCGTTGGTGACAGAAGGGCCTCTGGGGCCAACGTCCTGACTTTC. Protein product: CSVGDRRASGANVLTF.

V usage is TRBV6-5 and J usage is TRBJ1-2, with 9 bases that match TRBD1. V shed 6 bases, J shed 8 bases, and the junction held 7 bases outside the gene matches. CDR3 length equals 13 residues. CDR1 is MNHEY and CDR2 is SVGAGI in the germline V gene. The CDR3 loop reads CASRQTGGVGYTF. CDR3 DNA: TGTGCCAGCAGACAAACAGGGGGCGTGGGCTACACCTTC.

The V gene is TRBV15, the J gene TRBJ1-3; perhaps TRBD1 as D (5 bases). The germline V gene encodes CDR1 LNHNV and CDR2 YYDKDF (reference sequence). V lost 5 bases, J lost 8 bases, and 19 bases lay in between. CDR3 length equals 15 residues. The CDR3 region is CATSSPGTEGYTIYF. CDR3 coding DNA: TGTGCCACCAGCTCACCCGGGACTGAGGGGTACACCATATATTTT.

The chain employs TRBV28 and TRBJ1-1; 10 bases match TRBD1. V shed 3 bases, J shed 6 bases, and the junction held 7 bases outside the gene matches. CDR3 length: 15 residues. The germline CDR1 and CDR2 sequences are MDHEN and SYDVKM. The CDR3 coding sequence is TGTGCCAGCAGTTTGCCCGGGACAGGGGTTCCTGAAGCTTTCTTT. It specifies CASSLPGTGVPEAFF. Based on the CDR3 plus reference TRBV28 and TRBJ1-1, the full variable domain is DVKVTQSSRYLVKRTGEKVFLECVQDMDHENMFWYRQDPGLGLRLIYFSYDVKMKEKGDIPEGYSVSREKKERFSLILESASTNQTSMYLCASSLPGTGVPEAFFGQGTRLTVV.

V and J are TRBV9 and TRBJ2-7, with a weak D call TRBD2 (6 bases). The V gene's germline CDR1 is SGDLS and CDR2 YYNGEE. The CDR3 contains 15 residues. V was pared by 4 bases and J by 3 bases, with 17 bases between. CDR3 in amino acids: CASSSRRDLSYEQYF. The CDR3 nucleotides are TGTGCCAGCAGCTCACGCCGGGACTTGAGCTACGAGCAGTACTTC.

This sequence joins TRBV21-1 and TRBJ1-6. TRBV21-1 is deemed a pseudogene. The CDR3 extends over 15 amino acids. The CDR3 spells CARWEGGRGESPLHF. In nucleotides, the CDR3 is TGTGCCAGGTGGGAGGGAGGAAGAGGGGAGTCACCCCTCCACTTT.

The chain combines TRBV6-5 with TRBJ1-2, with D unresolved. V shed 5 bases and J shed 0 bases, with 13 bases lying between them. The CDR3 covers 15 residues. Germline CDR1 is MNHEY and CDR2 is SVGAGI. The CDR3, as DNA: TGTGCCAGCAGTCCCCCGGAGCCCGCTAACTATGGCTACACCTTC. The encoded protein is CASSPPEPANYGYTF.

This chain uses TRBV7-9 with TRBJ1-4; TRBD1 aligns across 10 bases. Trimming removed 1 base from V and 7 bases from J; junction bases left unmatched: 9. CDR1 is SEHNR, CDR2 FQNEAQ, per germline (reference sequence). The CDR3 covers 17 residues. This chain's CDR3 is CASSLGQGAKTGEKLFF. CDR3 in DNA: TGTGCCAGCAGCTTAGGACAGGGGGCAAAAACGGGTGAAAAACTGTTTTTT.

The chain combines TRBV27 with TRBJ1-1; D is unresolved. Trimming took 1 base from V and 2 from J, leaving 8 bases between them. This CDR3 spans 14 amino acids. The V gene's germline CDR1 is MNHEY and CDR2 SMNVEV (reference sequence). The CDR3 DNA follows: TGTGCCAGCAGTTTATGGCCCCCCAACACTGAAGCTTTCTTT. It encodes CASSLWPPNTEAFF.